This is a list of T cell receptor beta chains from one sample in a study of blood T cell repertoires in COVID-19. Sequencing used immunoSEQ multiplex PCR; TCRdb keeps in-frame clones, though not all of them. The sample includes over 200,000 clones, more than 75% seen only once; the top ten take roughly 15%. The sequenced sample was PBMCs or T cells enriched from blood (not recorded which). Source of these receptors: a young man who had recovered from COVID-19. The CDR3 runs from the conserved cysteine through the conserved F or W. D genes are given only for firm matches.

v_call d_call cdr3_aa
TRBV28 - CASRERQWLNTEAFF
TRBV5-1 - CASSSGGAQRGNTIYF
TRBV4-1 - CASTHQGPAGANVLTF
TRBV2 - CASRPRTEGAAFF
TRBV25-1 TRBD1 CASSDPDRGPNTEAFF
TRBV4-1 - CASSQEWAGRTYEQYF
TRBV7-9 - CASSFSRVGTDTQYF
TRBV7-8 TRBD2 CASSLRGLAGLTDTQYF
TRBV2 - CASAGQEGLEQYF
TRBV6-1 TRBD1 CASSGGTGGLISNQPQHF
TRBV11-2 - CASSPTSKNEQFF
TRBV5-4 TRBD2 CASSSRTSGRAGNEQFF
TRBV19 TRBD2 CASSTPGLIYEQYF
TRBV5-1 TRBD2 CASSLVAGGNNEQFF
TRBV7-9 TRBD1 CASSGRAQGARTEAFF
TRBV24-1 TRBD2 CATSDWTSGSRGEQFF
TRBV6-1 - CASSEPRTVYGYTF
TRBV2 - CASSSDTSSSYNEQFF
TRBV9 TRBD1 CASSVVGTGTGELFF
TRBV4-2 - CASSQPSYEQYF
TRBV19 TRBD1 CASSTGGYTEAFF
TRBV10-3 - CAISETGDSNQPQHF
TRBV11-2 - CATNGGLNEKLFF
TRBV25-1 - CASSEAISREQYF
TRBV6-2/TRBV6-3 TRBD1 CASSYRRGQGVTEAFF
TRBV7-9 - CASSLTEAFF
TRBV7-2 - CASSLHSGANVLTF
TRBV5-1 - CASSFRTGLNEQFF
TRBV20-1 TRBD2 CSASKRGGGTDTQYF
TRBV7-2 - CASSLEMGSGLLKYF
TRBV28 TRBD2 CASSSWPGLAGVQQFF
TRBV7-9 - CASSEGQEPLHF
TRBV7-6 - CASSLMQGTNEQFF
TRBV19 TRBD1 CASTPGGRLSVDGYTF
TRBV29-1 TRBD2 CSALGDGGDTDTQYF
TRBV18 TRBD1 CASSLGQAGPGNQPQHF
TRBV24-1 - CATSGNNQPQHF
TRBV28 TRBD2 CASSEATAGVAEQYF
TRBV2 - CASSAWGTVELFF
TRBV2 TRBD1 CASSAFTGVNTEAFF
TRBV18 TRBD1 CASSPTGGTEAFF
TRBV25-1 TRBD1 CASRGTDLGGRNTEAFF
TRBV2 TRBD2 CARGLAGGTDTQYF
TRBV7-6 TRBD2 CASSLQTGGALGTGELFF
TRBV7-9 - CASSLVAGLNTEAFF
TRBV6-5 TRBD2 CASSPGLAAKTQYF
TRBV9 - CASSGLTEPNVLTF
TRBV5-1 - CASSPTPGTSYNEQFF
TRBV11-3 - CASSLSGYEQYF
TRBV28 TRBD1 CASSLFGQGGTGELFF
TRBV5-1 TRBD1 CASSIGDRGSYEQYF
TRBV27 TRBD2 CASSPRGLAGTRTQYF
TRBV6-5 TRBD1 CASSNRGSYGYTF
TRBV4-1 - CASSPAGGDYGYTF
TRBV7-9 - CASSFGQSFYGYTF